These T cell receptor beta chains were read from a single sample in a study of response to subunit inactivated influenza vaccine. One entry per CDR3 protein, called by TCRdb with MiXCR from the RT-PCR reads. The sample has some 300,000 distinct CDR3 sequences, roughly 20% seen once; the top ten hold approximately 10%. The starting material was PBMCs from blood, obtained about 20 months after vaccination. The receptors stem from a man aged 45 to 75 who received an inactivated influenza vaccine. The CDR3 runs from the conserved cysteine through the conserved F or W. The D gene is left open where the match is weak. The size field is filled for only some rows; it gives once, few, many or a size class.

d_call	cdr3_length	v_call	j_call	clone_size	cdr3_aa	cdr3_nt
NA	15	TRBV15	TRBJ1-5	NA	CATSPDSIIYQPQHF	TGTGCCACCAGTCCGGACAGTATAATATATCAGCCCCAGCATTTT
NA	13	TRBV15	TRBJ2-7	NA	CATTGSGTYEQYF	TGTGCCACCACTGGGTCTGGAACCTACGAGCAGTACTTC
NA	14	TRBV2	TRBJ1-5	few	CASSELSSNQPQHF	TGTGCCAGCAGTGAGCTAAGTAGCAATCAGCCCCAGCATTTT
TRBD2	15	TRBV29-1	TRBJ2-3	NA	CSVERASGGTDTQYF	TGCAGCGTTGAAAGAGCCAGCGGGGGCACAGATACGCAGTATTTT
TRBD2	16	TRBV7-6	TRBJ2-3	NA	CASSLGTVAGTDTQYF	TGTGCCAGCAGCTTAGGGACGGTAGCGGGGACAGATACGCAGTATTTT
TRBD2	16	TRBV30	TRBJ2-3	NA	CAWSVGRLAGTDTQYF	TGTGCCTGGAGTGTAGGGCGGCTAGCGGGCACAGATACGCAGTATTTT
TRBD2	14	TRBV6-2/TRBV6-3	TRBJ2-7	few	CASNLRRGAYEQYF	TGTGCCAGCAACTTACGTCGGGGGGCCTACGAGCAGTACTTC
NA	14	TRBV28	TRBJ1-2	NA	CASSHMVRSYGYTF	TGTGCCAGCAGCCATATGGTCCGGAGCTATGGCTACACCTTC
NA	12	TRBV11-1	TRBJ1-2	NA	CASSNRAYGYTF	TGTGCCAGCAGCAACAGGGCCTATGGCTACACCTTC
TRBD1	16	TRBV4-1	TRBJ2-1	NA	CASSLSLGQGNNEQFF	TGCGCCAGCAGCCTCTCATTAGGACAGGGGAACAATGAGCAGTTCTTC
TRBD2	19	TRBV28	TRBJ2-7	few	CASLPGLADPSLRGGEQYF	TGTGCCAGCCTTCCGGGACTAGCGGATCCTTCTCTTAGGGGGGGGGAGCAGTACTTC
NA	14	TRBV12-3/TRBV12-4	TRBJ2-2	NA	CASSFLREDGELFF	TGTGCCAGCAGTTTTTTGCGGGAAGACGGGGAGCTGTTTTTT
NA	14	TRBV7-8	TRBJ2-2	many	CASSDLAYTGELFF	TGTGCCAGCAGCGACCTGGCTTACACCGGGGAGCTGTTTTTT
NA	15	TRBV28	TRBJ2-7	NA	CASSLYPGLTYEQYF	TGTGCCAGCAGTTTATATCCGGGACTGACCTACGAGCAGTACTTC
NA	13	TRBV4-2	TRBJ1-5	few	CASSQVAMQPQHF	TGTGCCAGCAGCCAAGTTGCTATGCAGCCCCAGCATTTT
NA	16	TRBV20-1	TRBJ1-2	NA	CCASQDPSTRRYGYTF	TGCTGTGCTAGTCAAGACCCCTCGACCCGTCGTTATGGCTACACCTTC
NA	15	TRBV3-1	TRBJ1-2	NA	CASSQVIGDVDGYTF	TGTGCCAGCAGCCAAGTAATAGGGGATGTGGATGGCTACACCTTC
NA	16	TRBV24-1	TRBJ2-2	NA	CATSDLQDGDLGELFF	TGTGCCACCAGTGATTTGCAGGACGGTGATCTCGGGGAGCTGTTTTTT
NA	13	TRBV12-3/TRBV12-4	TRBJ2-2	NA	CASSRTESGELFF	TGTGCCAGCAGTCGGACAGAGTCCGGGGAGCTGTTTTTT
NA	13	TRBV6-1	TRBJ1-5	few	CASSPNRDTPQHF	TGTGCCAGCAGCCCCAACAGGGATACGCCCCAGCATTTT
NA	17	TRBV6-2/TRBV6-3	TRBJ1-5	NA	CASSYSQGGVSSQPQHF	TGTGCCAGCAGTTACTCTCAGGGAGGGGTGTCTAGTCAGCCCCAGCATTTT
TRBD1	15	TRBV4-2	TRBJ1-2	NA	CASSQEGQGFYGYTF	TGTGCCAGCAGCCAAGAAGGACAGGGGTTCTATGGCTACACCTTC
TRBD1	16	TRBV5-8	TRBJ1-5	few	CASSASTGSFWQPQHF	TGTGCCAGCAGCGCCTCGACAGGGTCGTTCTGGCAGCCCCAGCATTTT
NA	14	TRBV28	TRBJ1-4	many	CASSLDRWEEKLFF	TGTGCCAGCAGTTTGGATCGGTGGGAGGAAAAACTGTTTTTT
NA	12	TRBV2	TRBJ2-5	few	CASSVSAETQYF	TGTGCCAGCAGTGTATCAGCAGAGACCCAGTACTTC
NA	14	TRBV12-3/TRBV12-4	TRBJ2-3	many	CASSSGPHADTQYF	TGTGCCAGCAGTTCCGGACCCCATGCAGATACGCAGTATTTT
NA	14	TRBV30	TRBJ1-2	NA	CAWSSGSFNYGYTF	TGTGCCTGGAGTTCCGGCAGTTTTAACTATGGCTACACCTTC
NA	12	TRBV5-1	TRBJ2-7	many	CASSLTGDEQYF	TGCGCCAGCAGCTTAACCGGGGACGAGCAGTACTTC
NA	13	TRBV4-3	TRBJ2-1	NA	CASSGRGNNEQFF	TGCGCCAGCAGCGGTAGGGGCAACAATGAGCAGTTCTTC
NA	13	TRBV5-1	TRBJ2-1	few	CASRDIGGNEQFF	TGCGCCAGCAGGGATATTGGGGGAAATGAGCAGTTCTTC
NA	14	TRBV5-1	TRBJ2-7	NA	CASSLWGLYYEQYF	TGCGCCAGCAGCTTGTGGGGGCTGTACTACGAGCAGTACTTC
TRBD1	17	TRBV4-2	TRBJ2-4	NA	CASSQGWTGLAKNIQYF	TGTGCCAGCAGCCAGGGTTGGACAGGGTTAGCCAAAAACATTCAGTACTTC
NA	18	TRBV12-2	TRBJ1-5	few	CASRSYQEGGNANQPQHF	TGTGCAAGTCGCTCCTACCAGGAGGGTGGTAATGCCAATCAGCCCCAGCATTTT
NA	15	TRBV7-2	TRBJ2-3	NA	CASSLVLSGTDTQYF	TGTGCCAGCAGCTTAGTACTTTCTGGCACAGATACGCAGTATTTT
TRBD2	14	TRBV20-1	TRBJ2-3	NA	CSASLAGGSDTQYF	TGCAGTGCTAGTCTAGCGGGGGGGTCAGATACGCAGTATTTT
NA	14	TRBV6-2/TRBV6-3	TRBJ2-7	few	CASSRDTYSYEQYF	TGTGCCAGCAGCCGGGACACGTACTCCTACGAGCAGTACTTC
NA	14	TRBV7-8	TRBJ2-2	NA	CASSLDRVKGELFF	TGTGCCAGCAGCTTAGACAGGGTTAAGGGGGAGCTGTTTTTT
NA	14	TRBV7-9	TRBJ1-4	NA	CASSNPGQNEKLFF	TGTGCCAGCAGCAACCCTGGACAGAATGAAAAACTGTTTTTT
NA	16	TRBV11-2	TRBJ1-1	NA	CASSLGPYFPNTEAFF	TGTGCCAGCAGCTTAGGCCCCTATTTCCCGAACACTGAAGCTTTCTTT